What follows is one T cell receptor (beta chain) and its context. Its antigen is currently unknown. Method: immunoSEQ multiplex PCR; TCRdb's copy keeps in-frame clones and lacks some. The data hold tens of thousands of clones, with around 83% observed a single time. The germline V gene has CDR1 SGHTA and CDR2 FQGNSA. The CDR3 length is 12 residues. The V end lost 1 base, the J end lost 5 bases, and 5 bases lay between the germline ends. Time point defined: week 23, last vaccination. Vaccination comprised doses that each held 300 ug of mutant IDH1 20-mer peptide, plus topical imiquimod. These data originate in a study of a mutant IDH1 vaccine in newly diagnosed glioma.

The sequence was collected from a woman aged 45 to 65 with glioma. V is TRBV7-2 and J is TRBJ2-5; D not resolved. The source material was PBMCs, sampled from a glioma patient whose treatment included an IDH1 peptide vaccine. The CDR3 nucleotides read TGTGCCAGCAGCTTAGATAGGGAGACCCAGTACTTC. Translating it yields CASSLDRETQYF.